The rows below give T cell receptor beta chains drawn from one sample of a study of cytomegalovirus exposure and HLA in healthy donors. Generated by immunoSEQ multiplex PCR, the TCRdb table keeps only in-frame clones and is missing some. The data show tens of thousands of clones, approximately 91% seen once. The sample consisted of PBMCs. These receptors came from a man aged 25 to 40 in good health and CMV-seronegative. Both conserved end residues are part of each CDR3. D genes are given only for firm matches. Expanded clones get a size class; other rows say once, few or many, or leave the size out.

J | length | D | size | V | CDR3 | DNA
TRBJ1-2 | 14 | . | . | TRBV6-6 | CASSYSTSRYGYTF | TGTGCCAGCAGTTACTCGACATCACGCTATGGCTACACCTTC
TRBJ2-7 | 16 | TRBD1 | . | TRBV4-2 | CASSQPGTGGTYEQYF | TGTGCCAGCAGCCAACCCGGGACAGGGGGCACCTACGAGCAGTACTTC
TRBJ2-7 | 15 | . | . | TRBV6-5 | CASSYSATSSYEQYF | TGTGCCAGCAGTTACTCGGCCACCAGCTCCTACGAGCAGTACTTC
TRBJ2-1 | 15 | TRBD1 | . | TRBV7-2 | CASSPDRYRYNEQFF | TGTGCCAGCAGCCCGGACAGGTACCGCTACAATGAGCAGTTCTTC
TRBJ2-1 | 15 | . | . | TRBV6-5 | CATIVGRGSYNEQFF | TGTGCCACTATTGTGGGGCGGGGCTCCTACAATGAGCAGTTCTTC
TRBJ1-2 | 14 | . | few | TRBV27 | CASSFSQGIYGYTF | TGTGCCAGCAGTTTCAGTCAGGGGATCTATGGCTACACCTTC
TRBJ2-2 | 15 | . | . | TRBV7-3 | CASSPGTSSTGELFF | TGTGCCAGCAGCCCCGGTACTAGCTCCACCGGGGAGCTGTTTTTT
TRBJ1-2 | 13 | . | . | TRBV2 | CASRSLANYGYTF | TGTGCCAGCAGGAGCCTAGCTAACTATGGCTACACCTTC
TRBJ2-1 | 16 | TRBD2 | . | TRBV2 | CASSNGSGIAYNEQFF | TGTGCCAGCAGCAACGGTAGCGGGATAGCCTACAATGAGCAGTTCTTC
TRBJ1-1 | 14 | TRBD1 | . | TRBV19 | CASSITGVWTEAFF | TGTGCCAGTAGTATTACAGGGGTTTGGACTGAAGCTTTCTTT
TRBJ2-7 | 11 | . | . | TRBV20-1 | CSAYRPYEQYF | TGCAGTGCCTACAGACCGTACGAGCAGTACTTC
TRBJ2-7 | 15 | TRBD2 | few | TRBV7-3 | CASSLGAGGPYEQYF | TGTGCCAGCAGCTTAGGGGCGGGAGGGCCGTACGAGCAGTACTTC
TRBJ2-1 | 16 | TRBD2 | once | TRBV11-3 | CASSRGLAGSYNEQFF | TGTGCCAGCAGCCGCGGACTAGCGGGGTCCTACAATGAGCAGTTCTTC
TRBJ2-5 | 15 | TRBD2 | . | TRBV19 | CASSSSGSVGETQYF | TGTGCCAGTAGTTCTAGCGGGAGTGTAGGGGAGACCCAGTACTTC
TRBJ2-2 | 19 | TRBD2 | . | TRBV11-2 | CASSPRVHTSGPNTGELFF | TGTGCCAGCAGCCCCAGAGTCCATACTAGCGGGCCGAACACCGGGGAGCTGTTTTTT
TRBJ1-1 | 13 | . | once | TRBV29-1 | CSVVGPLRREAFF | TGCAGCGTTGTTGGGCCCCTTCGCAGGGAAGCTTTCTTT
TRBJ2-1 | 11 | . | . | TRBV20-1 | CSGVRIDEQFF | TGCAGTGGGGTGAGGATTGATGAGCAGTTCTTC
TRBJ1-2 | 15 | . | . | TRBV19 | CASSIEGTGNYGYTF | TGTGCCAGTAGTATAGAGGGTACAGGGAACTATGGCTACACCTTC
TRBJ2-7 | 19 | TRBD2 | . | TRBV4-2 | CASSQDLSLWTSVTYEQYF | TGTGCCAGCAGCCAAGATCTTTCCCTTTGGACTAGCGTGACCTACGAGCAGTACTTC
TRBJ2-1 | 15 | . | . | TRBV4-1 | CASSPGQSPYNEQFF | TGCGCCAGCAGCCCTGGACAGTCCCCCTACAATGAGCAGTTCTTC
TRBJ1-6 | 18 | . | . | TRBV27 | CASSFGLSYLNNNSPLHF | TGTGCCAGCAGTTTTGGTTTATCGTACCTGAACAATAATTCACCCCTCCACTTT
TRBJ2-3 | 14 | TRBD1 | few | TRBV2 | CASRKTGGTDTQYF | TGTGCCAGCAGGAAGACAGGGGGCACAGATACGCAGTATTTT
TRBJ1-5 | 13 | . | . | TRBV7-9 | CASSSGGPQPQHF | TGTGCCAGCAGCTCGGGGGGGCCCCAGCCCCAGCATTTT
TRBJ1-2 | 15 | . | . | TRBV11-2 | CASSIRTAPNYGYTF | TGTGCCAGCAGCATTCGGACAGCTCCGAACTATGGCTACACCTTC
TRBJ2-5 | 18 | TRBD2 | . | TRBV7-2 | CASSRGLAGTPYQETQYF | TGTGCCAGCAGCCGGGGACTAGCGGGAACCCCATACCAAGAGACCCAGTACTTC
TRBJ2-5 | 15 | TRBD1 | . | TRBV28 | CASSPGQGGQETQYF | TGTGCCAGCAGTCCGGGACAGGGTGGCCAAGAGACCCAGTACTTC
TRBJ1-1 | 13 | . | . | TRBV4-1 | CASSVIQSTEAFF | TGCGCCAGCAGCGTGATACAGTCCACTGAAGCTTTCTTT
TRBJ2-1 | 14 | TRBD2 | . | TRBV11-2 | CASSPLIAGSEQFF | TGTGCCAGCAGCCCTCTTATAGCGGGGAGTGAGCAGTTCTTC
TRBJ2-6 | 16 | . | . | TRBV4-1 | CASARGSTTGANVLTF | TGCGCCAGCGCCCGCGGATCTACCACTGGGGCCAACGTCCTGACTTTC
TRBJ1-5 | 14 | . | . | TRBV7-2 | CASSLDRIDQPQHF | TGTGCCAGCAGCTTAGACAGAATTGATCAGCCCCAGCATTTT
TRBJ1-5 | 20 | . | . | TRBV4-2 | CASSQEGQGLQSRLNQPQHF | TGTGCCAGCAGCCAAGAAGGGCAGGGTCTTCAATCCCGCCTGAATCAGCCCCAGCATTTT
TRBJ2-2 | 20 | TRBD2 | few | TRBV18 | CASSPLDTSGGSANTGELFF | TGTGCCAGCTCACCTCTCGATACTAGCGGGGGGTCCGCGAACACCGGGGAGCTGTTTTTT
TRBJ2-7 | 14 | TRBD1 | . | TRBV5-4 | CASRLQGASYEQYF | TGTGCCAGCAGGCTACAGGGGGCTTCCTACGAGCAGTACTTC
TRBJ1-1 | 15 | . | . | TRBV6-4 | CASSAMGGASTEAFF | TGTGCCAGCAGTGCAATGGGGGGGGCGTCCACTGAAGCTTTCTTT
TRBJ2-7 | 14 | TRBD1 | once | TRBV28 | CASSLGDRVYEQYF | TGTGCCAGCAGTTTGGGGGACAGGGTGTACGAGCAGTACTTC
TRBJ1-6 | 15 | . | once | TRBV6-5 | CASSYSGGVNSPLHF | TGTGCCAGCAGTTACTCAGGAGGCGTTAATTCACCCCTCCACTTT
TRBJ1-2 | 13 | . | . | TRBV7-9 | CASSEEANYGYTF | TGTGCCAGCAGCGAAGAGGCAAACTATGGCTACACCTTC
TRBJ1-2 | 16 | TRBD1 | once | TRBV15 | CATSRDRTQGNYGYTF | TGTGCCACCAGCAGGGACAGGACCCAGGGGAACTATGGCTACACCTTC
TRBJ2-3 | 15 | . | . | TRBV15 | CATRPPGLRTDTQYF | TGTGCCACCAGACCCCCAGGACTCCGCACAGATACGCAGTATTTT
TRBJ1-2 | 14 | . | . | TRBV29-1 | CTAKEQFHNYGYTF | TGCACCGCAAAGGAGCAGTTTCATAACTATGGCTACACCTTC
TRBJ1-1 | 22 | TRBD1 | . | TRBV12-5 | CASGLILRDRVGIRGMNTEAFF | TGTGCTAGTGGTTTGATTCTCCGGGACAGGGTTGGGATCAGAGGTATGAACACTGAAGCTTTCTTT
TRBJ2-7 | 15 | TRBD1 | . | TRBV18 | CASSGKTGSSYEQYF | TGTGCCAGCTCCGGAAAGACAGGGAGCTCCTACGAGCAGTACTTC
TRBJ2-7 | 15 | . | . | TRBV18 | CASSPGRWGLHEQYF | TGTGCCAGCTCACCGGGGCGGTGGGGCCTCCACGAGCAGTACTTC
TRBJ2-3 | 15 | TRBD2 | . | TRBV7-7 | CASSLRGVSTDTQYF | TGTGCTAGCAGCCTACGGGGGGTGAGCACAGATACGCAGTATTTT
TRBJ1-5 | 15 | TRBD1 | . | TRBV5-1 | CASSTGQGFNQPQHF | TGCGCCAGCAGCACGGGACAGGGGTTCAATCAGCCCCAGCATTTT
TRBJ1-5 | 14 | . | once | TRBV5-5 | CASSVYQSNQPQHF | TGTGCCAGCAGCGTCTATCAAAGCAATCAGCCCCAGCATTTT
TRBJ2-1 | 17 | . | . | TRBV7-2 | CASSLAPLAASYNEQFF | TGTGCCAGCAGCTTAGCGCCTCTAGCTGCTTCCTACAATGAGCAGTTCTTC
TRBJ1-1 | 13 | TRBD1 | . | TRBV19 | CASSINRGTEAFF | TGTGCCAGTAGTATAAACAGGGGAACTGAAGCTTTCTTT
TRBJ2-1 | 15 | TRBD2 | . | TRBV2 | CASRVTSGANNEQFF | TGTGCCAGCAGGGTAACTAGCGGGGCGAACAATGAGCAGTTCTTC
TRBJ2-7 | 16 | . | . | TRBV27 | CASSLFLGRSPSEQYF | TGTGCCAGCAGTTTATTTCTTGGGCGATCCCCTTCCGAGCAGTACTTC
TRBJ2-3 | 17 | . | once | TRBV9 | CASSPRSAATSTDTQYF | TGTGCCAGCAGCCCCCGATCTGCGGCAACTAGCACAGATACGCAGTATTTT
TRBJ2-2 | 17 | . | . | TRBV19 | CASSRLFTGVVTGELFF | TGTGCCAGTAGCCGCCTTTTTACGGGAGTTGTTACCGGGGAGCTGTTTTTT
TRBJ2-1 | 16 | TRBD2 | . | TRBV28 | CASSSTSGGAYNEQFF | TGTGCCAGCAGTAGTACTAGCGGAGGGGCCTACAATGAGCAGTTCTTC
TRBJ1-6 | 16 | TRBD1 | . | TRBV5-6 | CASSFGPRGPSSPLHF | TGTGCCAGCAGCTTTGGCCCCAGGGGGCCCAGTTCACCCCTCCACTTT
TRBJ2-7 | 14 | TRBD2 | . | TRBV6-4 | CASSVLAGGNEQYF | TGTGCCAGCAGTGTACTAGCGGGTGGGAACGAGCAGTACTTC